What follows are 20 T cell receptor beta chains derived from one specimen sequenced in a study of blood T cell repertoires in COVID-19. Libraries were prepared by immunoSEQ multiplex PCR; TCRdb keeps only in-frame clonotypes and omits some of them. The sample has hundreds of thousands of clones, about four fifths seen once. Sample: PBMCs or T cells enriched from blood (not recorded which). The receptors here all came from a woman in her thirties or forties who had recovered from COVID-19.

The CDR3 region is CASSTFPGSQYEQFF. The CDR3 coding sequence is TGTGCCAGCAGCACGTTTCCCGGGTCCCAGTATGAGCAGTTCTTC. The chain combines TRBV5-5 with TRBJ2-1; D call uncertain. The CDR3 runs to 15 residues. CDR1 and CDR2 (germline): SGHKS, YYEKEE (reference sequence). Trimming left V 4 bases short and J 8 bases short, with 19 bases between.

V is TRBV5-1 and J is TRBJ2-5; 14 bases are shared with TRBD2. This CDR3 region has 16 residues. The germline CDR1 and CDR2 sequences are SGHRS and YFSETQ. V was clipped by 5 bases and J by 4 bases; unmatched bases: 7. The DNA of the CDR3 is TGCGCCAGCAGGACCGGGACTAGCGGGAGAGGAGAGACCCAGTACTTC. Its protein is CASRTGTSGRGETQYF.

A few counts support this clone. The V gene is TRBV6-5, the J gene TRBJ2-7, with 11 nucleotides matching TRBD2. This CDR3 is 14 amino acids long. J gave up 3 bases and V 5 bases, and 3 bases lay outside the gene matches. Germline V lookup: CDR1 MNHEY, CDR2 SVGAGI. The CDR3 region is CASSLAGGYYEQYF. DNA of the CDR3: TGTGCCAGCAGTCTAGCGGGAGGATACTACGAGCAGTACTTC.

The J gene is TRBJ2-5, the V gene TRBV29-1; 8 bases fit TRBD2. Germline trimming cut 6 bases from V and 4 bases from J; bases unmatched to any gene: 10. CDR3 length equals 14 residues. Germline V gives CDR1 SQVTM, CDR2 ANQGSEA. The CDR3 sequence: CSVEPGLVRETQYF. The DNA of the CDR3 is TGCAGCGTCGAGCCGGGACTAGTTCGAGAGACCCAGTACTTC.

V gene TRBV10-3 combines with J gene TRBJ1-1; the match to TRBD1 covers 7 bases. This CDR3 is 15 amino acids long. After removal of 3 bases from V and 2 bases from J, the junction contained 6 bases not matched to a gene. Germline CDR1 ENHRY, CDR2 SYGVKD. As DNA, the CDR3 is TGTGCCATCAGTGATTCCGACAGGGTAAACACTGAAGCTTTCTTT. Translated, it gives CAISDSDRVNTEAFF.

V usage is TRBV7-9 and J usage is TRBJ2-2; possibly TRBD1 for D (6 bases). The V gene's germline CDR1 is SEHNR and CDR2 FQNEAQ (reference sequence). Trimming cost V 2 bases and J 2 bases, with 15 bases left between them. This CDR3 comprises 17 residues. The CDR3 DNA reads as TGTGCCAGCAGCTTACCCCCGACAGGACATAACACCGGGGAGCTGTTTTTT. As protein: CASSLPPTGHNTGELFF.

The chain is built from TRBV27 and TRBJ2-1, with TRBD2 identical over 11 bases. Trimming at V came to 4 bases and at J to 2 bases, leaving 19 bases not matched to a gene. The germline V gene has CDR1 MNHEY and CDR2 SMNVEV (reference sequence). There are 21 residues in the CDR3. CDR3 in DNA: TGTGCCAGCAGTTCTCCACTTGTCCCGGGACTAGCGGCCGCCACCTACAATGAGCAGTTCTTC. It yields the protein CASSSPLVPGLAAATYNEQFF.

J is TRBJ1-5 and V is TRBV9; D not resolved. The CDR3 spans 15 residues. Per germline, CDR1 SGDLS and CDR2 YYNGEE. The germline V and J ends were trimmed by 2 bases and 4 bases, with 13 bases remaining between them. CDR3 region: CASSVDTGENQPQHF. DNA of the CDR3: TGTGCCAGCAGCGTGGATACCGGGGAAAATCAGCCCCAGCATTTT.

The rearrangement links TRBV5-1 to TRBJ1-1; the D gene is possibly TRBD1 (5 bases). The CDR3 has 15 amino acids. V shed 1 base and J shed 2 bases, with 12 bases lying between them. The V gene's germline CDR1 is SGHRS and CDR2 YFSETQ. In DNA, the CDR3 is TGCGCCAGCAGCTTGTTTTCTACAGGTAACACTGAAGCTTTCTTT. This sequence encodes CASSLFSTGNTEAFF.

This chain links TRBV7-9 with TRBJ1-3; D gene unclear. CDR1 SEHNR and CDR2 FQNEAQ come from the germline V gene (reference sequence). Trimming pared 1 base from V and 0 bases from J, leaving 10 bases between. The CDR3 spans 16 residues. The chain's CDR3 is CASSLVSSVSGNTIYF. The CDR3 DNA follows: TGTGCCAGCAGCTTAGTAAGCAGCGTCTCTGGAAACACCATATATTTT.

The J gene is TRBJ2-5, the V gene TRBV18; D is uncertain. This CDR3 region has 13 residues. V was clipped by 5 bases and J by 5 bases, with 12 bases between them. Germline CDR1 is KGHSH and CDR2 is LQKENI. The CDR3 sequence is CASSTTPRETQYF. CDR3 coding DNA: TGTGCCAGCTCAACTACGCCTAGGGAGACCCAGTACTTC. Filled out from reference TRBV18 and TRBJ2-5, the complete variable domain reads NAGVMQNPRHLVRRRGQEARLRCSPMKGHSHVYWYRQLPEEGLKFMVYLQKENIIDESGMPKERFSAEFPKEGPSILRIQQVVRGDSAAYFCASSTTPRETQYFGPGTRLLVL.

The V call is TRBV3-1 (or the pseudogene TRBV3-2), the J call TRBJ1-6; possible D gene TRBD1, 5 bases. This CDR3 is 16 amino acids long. CDR1 LGHDT and CDR2 YNNKEL come from the germline V gene (reference sequence). Trimming shortened V by 4 bases and J by 10 bases, and 20 bases separated the two germline ends. CDR3 coding DNA: TGTGCCAGCAGCCTCGGACAAATGGCAAGGGGCTCACCCCTCCACTTT. It yields the protein CASSLGQMARGSPLHF.

The chain links TRBV25-1 to TRBJ2-3; TRBD2 aligns across 13 bases. The CDR3 spans 17 residues. Germline-derived CDR1 and CDR2 are MGHDK and SYGVNS. J gave up 1 base and V 1 base, and 2 bases lay outside the gene matches. The chain's CDR3 is CASSESGLAGRTDTQYF. The CDR3 nucleotides are TGTGCCAGCAGTGAATCGGGACTAGCGGGACGCACAGATACGCAGTATTTT.

The chain couples TRBV10-3 to TRBJ2-7; 7 positions agree with TRBD2. Germline CDR1 and CDR2: ENHRY and SYGVKD. This CDR3 comprises 12 residues. The V and J ends lost 10 bases and 7 bases, in that order; junction bases with no gene match: 10. CDR3 protein: CATRIEAGEQYF. The CDR3 nucleotides are TGTGCCACCCGTATCGAAGCGGGGGAGCAGTACTTC.

The genes are TRBV7-2 and TRBJ2-3; no firm D call. Trimming left V 3 bases short and J 5 bases short, with 6 bases between. The V gene's germline CDR1 is SGHTA and CDR2 FQGNSA. The CDR3 has 12 residues. Here the CDR3 reads CASSFQRDTQYF. DNA for the CDR3: TGTGCCAGCAGCTTCCAGCGAGATACGCAGTATTTT.

This clone is a singleton in its sample. The J gene is TRBJ2-7, the V gene TRBV6-5; 7 bases agree with TRBD1. This CDR3 is built from 13 residues. Germline assignment: CDR1 MNHEY and CDR2 SVGAGI. The J segment lost 2 bases and the V segment lost 11 bases, leaving 9 bases of the junction unmatched. The CDR3 nucleotides read TGTGCCTCACAGGGGAGCGGTCCCTACGAGCAGTACTTC. Protein sequence: CASQGSGPYEQYF.

This rearrangement joins TRBV6-5 to TRBJ2-1; 7 bases fit TRBD1. With 3 bases clipped from V and 9 bases from J, the junction kept 5 bases outside the gene matches. CDR1 MNHEY and CDR2 SVGAGI come from the germline V gene. CDR3 length: 13 residues. CDR3 amino acids: CASSYLDRAEQFF. CDR3 DNA sequence: TGTGCCAGCAGTTATCTCGACAGGGCTGAGCAGTTCTTC.

The chain combines TRBV19 with TRBJ2-2; D ambiguous. This CDR3 spans 13 amino acids. The ends were cut back, 4 bases at V and 12 bases at J, with 15 bases in the middle. The germline V gene encodes CDR1 LNHDA and CDR2 SQIVND (reference sequence). The CDR3 spells CASSTSKVRQLFF. CDR3 in DNA: TGTGCCAGTAGTACCAGTAAAGTGAGGCAGCTGTTTTTT.

The chain combines TRBV5-1 with TRBJ1-2; TRBD1 aligns across 8 bases. V trimming: 4 bases; J trimming: 8 bases; junction bases outside the gene matches: 16. Germline values: CDR1 SGHRS, CDR2 YFSETQ. The length of the CDR3 is 16 residues. CDR3 sequence (DNA): TGCGCCAGCAGCCCTGGACCGGGACAGGTTCTACTCGGCTACACCTTC. Protein: CASSPGPGQVLLGYTF.

The V gene is TRBV27, the J gene TRBJ1-6, with 7 bases that match TRBD1. From germline, CDR1 is MNHEY and CDR2 SMNVEV (reference sequence). V trimming: 1 base; J trimming: 1 base; junction bases outside the gene matches: 13. The length of the CDR3 is 20 residues. The CDR3 is CASSLYSPQGKGSYNSPLHF. The CDR3 nucleotides are TGTGCCAGCAGTTTATATTCCCCACAGGGGAAGGGGTCCTATAATTCACCCCTCCACTTT.